This T cell receptor (beta chain) was captured in a study of shared clonotypes between healthy human individuals. CDR1 is MGHRA and CDR2 is YSYEKL in the germline V gene. The CDR3 loop spans 13 amino acids. The germline V and J ends were trimmed by 8 bases and 3 bases, with 10 bases remaining between them. Broader study findings: Generation probabilities of non-shared clonotypes were lower (relative to those shared by all four donors).

Terminally differentiated effector memory CD45RA+ cells were excluded by CCR7 positive selection of CD45RO-negative cells. In this sample, this clone turned up a few times. Its cognate antigen is unknown. This was a deep-level run. Genomic DNA belonging to each subset was distributed in equal measure over several immunoSEQ plates. The data were produced by immunoSEQ multiplex PCR, yet TCRdb's version contains in-frame clones alone and is incomplete. In the table there are about 2 million clones, roughly 94% of which are singletons. The source is a man between 18 and 35 years old in good health. Sequencing was carried out using naive CD8+ T cells sorted from blood. This chain joins TRBV4-1 and TRBJ2-2, with TRBD2 as a possible D gene (6 bases). CDR3 residues: CASHWGDTGELFF. The CDR3 DNA reads as TGCGCCAGCCATTGGGGGGACACCGGGGAGCTGTTTTTT.